The following is a TCR beta chain sequence with its context. This sample stems from a study of OX40 agonist ivuxolimab in advanced cancers. Study background: Every patient in dose escalation had hepatocellular carcinoma, melanoma, renal cell or head and neck cancer. The group had a mean age of 60 years, ranged from roughly 23 to 90, and was roughly 83% male.

The data were produced by immunoSEQ multiplex PCR, yet TCRdb's version contains in-frame clones alone and is incomplete. The table shows tens of thousands of clones, with roughly nine tenths occurring only once. The sequence was collected from an adult with an advanced solid tumor such as melanoma, head and neck, liver or kidney cancer. The source material was CD4+ or CD8+ T cells sorted from blood, sampled in a trial of the OX40 agonist ivuxolimab.

Here the CDR3 reads CAISDPHVREGQDTDTQYF. CDR3 nucleotide sequence: TGTGCCATCAGTGATCCTCATGTGCGGGAGGGCCAGGACACAGATACGCAGTATTTT. The rearrangement links TRBV10-3 to TRBJ2-3; 9 positions agree with TRBD2. This CDR3 comprises 19 residues. Germline CDR1 reads ENHRY; CDR2 reads SYGVKD. Losses at the gene ends were 3 bases for V and 2 bases for J; bases not matched to a gene: 15.